The text below deals with one TCR beta chain. The antigen is unknown. The sample comes from a study of OX40 agonist ivuxolimab in advanced cancers. Across the study: Checkpoint inhibitors had been given previously to under 50% of patients. Points from the study as a whole: Average numbers of expanded clones were greater in CD8+ T cells than in CD4+. Specificity for antigen went undetermined in the expanded peripheral T cells.

The table came from immunoSEQ multiplex PCR; TCRdb's copy has only in-frame clones and leaves some out. Seen here are approximately 13,000 clones, 82% observed once, and the top ten hold approximately 40%. With autoimmune disease history or systemic immunosuppression, patients were excluded. V lost 1 base and J lost 3, with 9 bases in between. Per the germline V gene, CDR1 is SGHVS and CDR2 is FQNEAQ. CDR3 length: 14 amino acids. The specimen comprised CD4+ or CD8+ T cells sorted from blood, sampled in a trial of the OX40 agonist ivuxolimab. The TCR originated in an adult with an advanced solid tumor such as melanoma, head and neck, liver or kidney cancer. The chain carries TRBV7-8 and TRBJ1-1; D gene uncertain. CDR3 sequence: CASSLDGAYTEAFF. The CDR3 bases are TGTGCCAGCAGCTTAGATGGAGCATACACTGAAGCTTTCTTT.